This T cell receptor beta chain was captured in a study of blood T cell repertoires in COVID-19. The overall study: There were acute and convalescent COVID-19 samples, and they came from the United States, Italy and Spain. Nucleic acid was either cDNA or gDNA, and it came from T cells, B-cell-depleted T cells, or PBMCs.

Enrollment of patients from Seattle took place during active infection, with longitudinal follow-up. Original processing methods: How many nucleated cells were present was estimated from reference gene primer amplification. Here immunoSEQ multiplex PCR was the method, and the copy in TCRdb shows in-frame clones only, minus some. Clone size and V and J calls were adopted from that table, with D and trimming inferred from the DNA. The data contain hundreds of thousands of clones, about 90% of them singletons. Germline V gives CDR1 GTSNPN, CDR2 SVGIG (reference sequence). After removal of 0 bases from V and 4 bases from J, the junction contained 2 bases not matched to a gene. The CDR3 extends over 14 amino acids.

Source material: peripheral blood. This clonotype originated in a woman aged 30 to 39 with COVID-19, enrolled during active disease. The genes are TRBV30 and TRBJ2-7; 11 nucleotides agree with TRBD1. The CDR3: CAWSVGTGGYEQYF. Written as DNA, the CDR3 is TGTGCCTGGAGTGTGGGGACAGGGGGGTACGAGCAGTACTTC.